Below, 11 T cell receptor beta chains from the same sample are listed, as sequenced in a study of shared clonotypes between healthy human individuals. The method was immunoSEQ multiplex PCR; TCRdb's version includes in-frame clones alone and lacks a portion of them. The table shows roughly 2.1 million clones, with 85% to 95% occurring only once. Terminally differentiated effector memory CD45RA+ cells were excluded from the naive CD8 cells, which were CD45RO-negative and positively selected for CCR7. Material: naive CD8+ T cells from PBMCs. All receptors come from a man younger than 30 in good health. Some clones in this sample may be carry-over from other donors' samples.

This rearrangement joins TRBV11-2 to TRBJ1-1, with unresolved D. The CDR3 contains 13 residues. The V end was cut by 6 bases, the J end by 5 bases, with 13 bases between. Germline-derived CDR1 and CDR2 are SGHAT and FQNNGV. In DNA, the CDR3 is TGTGCCAGCAGTCTAATAACGGGGACTGAAGCTTTCTTT. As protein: CASSLITGTEAFF.

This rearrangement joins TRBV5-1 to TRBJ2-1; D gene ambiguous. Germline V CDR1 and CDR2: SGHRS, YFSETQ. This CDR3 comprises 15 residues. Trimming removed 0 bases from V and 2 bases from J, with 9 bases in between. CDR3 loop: CASSLVGIPYNEQFF. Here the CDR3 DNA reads TGCGCCAGCAGCTTGGTGGGGATACCCTACAATGAGCAGTTCTTC.

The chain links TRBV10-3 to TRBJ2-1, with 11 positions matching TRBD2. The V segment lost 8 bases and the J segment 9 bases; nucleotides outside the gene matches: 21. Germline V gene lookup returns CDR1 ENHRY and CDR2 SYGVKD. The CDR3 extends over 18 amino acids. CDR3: CAIRWGVVASGRMGEQFF. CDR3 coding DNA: TGTGCCATCCGATGGGGGGTGGTGGCTAGCGGGAGGATGGGTGAGCAGTTCTTC.

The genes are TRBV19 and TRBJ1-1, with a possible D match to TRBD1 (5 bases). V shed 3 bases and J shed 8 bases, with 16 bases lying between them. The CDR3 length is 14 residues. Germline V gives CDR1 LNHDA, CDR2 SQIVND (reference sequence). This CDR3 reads CASSIVRAPGEAFF. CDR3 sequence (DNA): TGTGCCAGTAGTATCGTTCGGGCCCCAGGGGAAGCTTTCTTT.

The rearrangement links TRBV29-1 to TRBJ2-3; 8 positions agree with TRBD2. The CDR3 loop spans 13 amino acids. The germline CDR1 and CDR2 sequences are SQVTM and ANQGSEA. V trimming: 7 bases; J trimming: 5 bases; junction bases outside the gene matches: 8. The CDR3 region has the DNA TGCAGCGCCCGGGGGGGATTGATAGATACGCAGTATTTT. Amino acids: CSARGGLIDTQYF.

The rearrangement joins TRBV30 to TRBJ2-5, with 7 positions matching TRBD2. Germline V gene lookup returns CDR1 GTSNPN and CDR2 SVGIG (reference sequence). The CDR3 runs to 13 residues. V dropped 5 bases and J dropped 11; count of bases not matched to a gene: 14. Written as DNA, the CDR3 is TGTGCCTGGCAGAGGGGCGGGAGTGATGAGCAGTACTTC. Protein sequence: CAWQRGGSDEQYF. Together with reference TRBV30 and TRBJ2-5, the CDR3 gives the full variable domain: SQTIHQWPATLVQPVGSPLSLECTVEGTSNPNLYWYRQAAGRGLQLLFYSVGIGQISSEVPQNLSASRPQDRQFILSSKKLLLSDSGFYLCAWQRGGSDEQYFGPGTRLLVL.

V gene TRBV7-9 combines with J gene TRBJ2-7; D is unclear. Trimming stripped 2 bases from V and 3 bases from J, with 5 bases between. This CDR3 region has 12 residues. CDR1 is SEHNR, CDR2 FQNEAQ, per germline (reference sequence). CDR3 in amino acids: CASSLFHYEQYF. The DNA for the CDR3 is TGTGCCAGCAGCTTATTTCACTACGAGCAGTACTTC.

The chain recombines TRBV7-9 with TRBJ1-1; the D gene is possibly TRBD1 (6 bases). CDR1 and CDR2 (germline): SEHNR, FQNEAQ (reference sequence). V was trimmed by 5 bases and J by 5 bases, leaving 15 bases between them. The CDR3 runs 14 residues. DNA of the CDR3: TGTGCCAGCAGCCCGACGGCAGGGGATACTGAAGCTTTCTTT. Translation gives CASSPTAGDTEAFF.

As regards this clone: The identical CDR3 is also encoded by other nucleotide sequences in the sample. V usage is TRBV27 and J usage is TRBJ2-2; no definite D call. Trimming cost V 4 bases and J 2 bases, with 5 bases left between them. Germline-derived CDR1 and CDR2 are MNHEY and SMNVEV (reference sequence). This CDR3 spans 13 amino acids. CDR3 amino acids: CASSSINTGELFF. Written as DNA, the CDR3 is TGTGCCAGCAGTTCCATAAACACCGGGGAGCTGTTTTTT.

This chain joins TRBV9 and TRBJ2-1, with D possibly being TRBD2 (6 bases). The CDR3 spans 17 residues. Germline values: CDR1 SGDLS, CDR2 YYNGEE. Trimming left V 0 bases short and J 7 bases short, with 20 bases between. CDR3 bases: TGTGCCAGCAGCGTAGGAAGAGGGGTAGCGGTACAGAATGAGCAGTTCTTC. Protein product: CASSVGRGVAVQNEQFF.

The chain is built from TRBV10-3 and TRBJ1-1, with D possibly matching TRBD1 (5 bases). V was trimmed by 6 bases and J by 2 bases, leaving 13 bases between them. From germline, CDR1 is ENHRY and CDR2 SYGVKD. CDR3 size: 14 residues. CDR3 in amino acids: CAIRAGFLNTEAFF. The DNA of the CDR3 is TGTGCCATCAGGGCAGGGTTTCTTAACACTGAAGCTTTCTTT.